Detailed here is one T cell receptor (beta chain). The source of the sample is a study of Ad26.COV2.S vaccination and SARS-CoV-2 variants. Study-level background: Ad26.COV2.S shots went into the muscle once or twice, 56 days apart.

Treatment described: about 20 received Ad26.COV2.S at low or high dose, single or two shots; roughly five received placebo; per-sample allocation not given. Sampling was performed 63 days after the first vaccine or placebo injection. The protocol was immunoSEQ multiplex PCR, while the TCRdb copy is restricted to in-frame clones and leaves out a portion. This table has some 640,000 clones, approximately 88% appearing once. This TCR was recovered from a person between 18 and 65 years old who received the Ad26.COV2.S COVID-19 vaccine or a placebo. The sample was peripheral blood, taken in a trial of Ad26.COV2.S vaccine versus placebo.

CDR3 region: CASSPDRGTSTDTQYF. CDR3 in DNA: TGTGCCAGCTCACCCGACCGGGGTACAAGCACAGATACGCAGTATTTT. The chain is built from TRBV18 and TRBJ2-3; a weak D match, TRBD2 (5 bases). Trimming pared 3 bases from V and 0 bases from J, leaving 13 bases between. Germline CDR1 KGHSH, CDR2 LQKENI. The CDR3 covers 16 residues.